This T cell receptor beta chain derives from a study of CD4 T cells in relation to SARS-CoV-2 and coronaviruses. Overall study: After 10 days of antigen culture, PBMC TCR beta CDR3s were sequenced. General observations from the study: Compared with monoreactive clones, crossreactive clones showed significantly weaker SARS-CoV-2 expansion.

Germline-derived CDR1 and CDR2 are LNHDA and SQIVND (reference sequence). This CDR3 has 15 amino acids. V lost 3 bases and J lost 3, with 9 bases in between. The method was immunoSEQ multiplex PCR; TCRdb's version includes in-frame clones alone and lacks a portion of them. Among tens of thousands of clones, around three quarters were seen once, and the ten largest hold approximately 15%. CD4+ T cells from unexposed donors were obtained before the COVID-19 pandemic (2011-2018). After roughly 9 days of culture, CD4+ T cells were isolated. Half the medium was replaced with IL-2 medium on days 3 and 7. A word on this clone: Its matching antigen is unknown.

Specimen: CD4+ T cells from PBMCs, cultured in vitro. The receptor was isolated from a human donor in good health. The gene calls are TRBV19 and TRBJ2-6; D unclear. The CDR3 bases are TGTGCCAGTAGTATCGGTAGCTTTGGGGCCAACGTCCTGACTTTC. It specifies CASSIGSFGANVLTF.